This T cell receptor beta chain was obtained from a study of blood T cells in healthy people across ages. The CDR3 has 14 amino acids. The germline V gene encodes CDR1 SGHRS and CDR2 YFSETQ. The V end lost 4 bases, the J end lost 1 base, and 11 bases lay between the germline ends. Isolated PBMCs totaled at least 7 million in each sample. It was with a sample-barcoded 5' primer and a J-beta primer mix that a second PCR of about 6 to 12 cycles was run. Each cDNA was tagged by a template-switch adaptor containing 12 random nucleotides. MiXCR was run by TCRdb on the 5' RACE reads, yielding one entry per CDR3 protein. The repertoire holds around 1,800,000 distinct CDR3 sequences, about two fifths seen once, with 23% in the top ten.

This clonotype originated in a human donor in good health. V is TRBV5-1 and J is TRBJ2-5, with D hard to call. The sequencing input was blood. For the CDR3, the DNA is TGCGCCAGCAGCCCGGCCTATCCCCAAGAGACCCAGTACTTC. The encoded protein is CASSPAYPQETQYF.